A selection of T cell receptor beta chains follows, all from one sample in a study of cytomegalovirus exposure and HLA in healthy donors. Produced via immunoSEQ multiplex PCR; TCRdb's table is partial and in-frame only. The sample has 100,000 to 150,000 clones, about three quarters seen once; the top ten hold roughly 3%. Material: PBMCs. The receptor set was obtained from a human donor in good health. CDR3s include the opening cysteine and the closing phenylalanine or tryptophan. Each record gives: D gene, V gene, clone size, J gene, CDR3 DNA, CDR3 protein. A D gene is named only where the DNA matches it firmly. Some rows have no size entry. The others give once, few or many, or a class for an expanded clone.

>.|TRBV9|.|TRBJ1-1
TGTGCCAGCAGCACCGACAGTTTTGGTGAAGCTTTCTTT
CASSTDSFGEAFF
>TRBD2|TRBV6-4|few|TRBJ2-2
TGTGCCAGCAGTGCTAGCGGGAGGACAAACACCGGGGAGCTGTTTTTT
CASSASGRTNTGELFF
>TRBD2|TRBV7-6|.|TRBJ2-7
TGTGCCAGCAGCTTAGCCAGCGGGAGCTCCTACGAGCAGTACTTC
CASSLASGSSYEQYF
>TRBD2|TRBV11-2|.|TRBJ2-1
TGTGCCAGCAGCCCCGAGGGACTATACAATGAGCAGTTCTTC
CASSPEGLYNEQFF
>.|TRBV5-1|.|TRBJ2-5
TGCGCCAGCAGGAAGGGGGTCACACAAGAGACCCAGTACTTC
CASRKGVTQETQYF
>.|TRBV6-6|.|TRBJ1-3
TGTGCCAGCAGTTTCAAGGGACATCTGACTGGAAACACCATATATTTT
CASSFKGHLTGNTIYF
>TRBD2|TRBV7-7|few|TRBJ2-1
TGTGCTAGCAGCTCCCTAGCGGGGGCGGGCAATGAGCAGTTCTTC
CASSSLAGAGNEQFF
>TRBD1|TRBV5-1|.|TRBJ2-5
TGCGCCAGCAGCGGCGGGACAGGCGAGACCCAGTACTTC
CASSGGTGETQYF
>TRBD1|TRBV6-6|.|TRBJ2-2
TGTGCCAGCAGTCCCCACAGGGGGCGCGACACCGGGGAGCCGTTTTTT
CASSPHRGRDTGEPFF
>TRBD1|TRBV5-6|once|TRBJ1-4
TGTGCCAGCAGCAAATCTCCGGGACAGGGGGAAGAAAAACTGTTTTTT
CASSKSPGQGEEKLFF
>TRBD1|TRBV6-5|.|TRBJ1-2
TGTGCCAGCAGTTTGACAGGGGAGCGCTATGGCTACACCTTC
CASSLTGERYGYTF
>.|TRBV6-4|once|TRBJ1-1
TGTGCCAGCAGTGAGGTCAGGGGAACTGAAGCTTTCTTT
CASSEVRGTEAFF
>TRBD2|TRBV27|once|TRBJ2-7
TGTGCCAGCAGTTTCGGGGGGGGATACGAGCAGTACTTC
CASSFGGGYEQYF
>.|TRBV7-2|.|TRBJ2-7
TGTGCCAGCAGCTTAGAGAAGACTAGAGTTTACGAGCAGTACTTC
CASSLEKTRVYEQYF
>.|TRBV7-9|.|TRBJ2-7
TGTGCCAGCAGCCATAACCTTGACAAGGGGGACGAGCAGTACTTC
CASSHNLDKGDEQYF
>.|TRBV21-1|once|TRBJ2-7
TGTGCCAGCAACCTACCGGGACAGGACGACTACGAGCAGTACTTC
CASNLPGQDDYEQYF
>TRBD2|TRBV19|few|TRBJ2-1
TGTGCCAGTAGTTTCGGCGGGAGGGCGTCCTACAATGAGCAGTTCTTC
CASSFGGRASYNEQFF
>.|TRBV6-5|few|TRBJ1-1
TGTGCCAGCAGTTACTGGCAGGGGAACACTGAAGCTTTCTTT
CASSYWQGNTEAFF
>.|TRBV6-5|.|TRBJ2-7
TGTGCCAGCAGGACTGCTATACGGGAGCCCCACGAGCAGTACTTC
CASRTAIREPHEQYF
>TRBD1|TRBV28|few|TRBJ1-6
TGTGCCAGCAGCGCCCCGGGACAGGGAACACCCCTCCACTTT
CASSAPGQGTPLHF
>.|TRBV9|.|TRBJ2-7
TGTGCCAGCAGCGTAAGAGCCGGTCCCTCCTACGAGCAGTACTTC
CASSVRAGPSYEQYF
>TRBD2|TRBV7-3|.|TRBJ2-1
TGTGCCAGCAGCTTGACTAGCACTACTGAGCAGTTCTTC
CASSLTSTTEQFF
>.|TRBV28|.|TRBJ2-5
TGTGCCAGCAGCACTTTCCAAGAGACCCAGTACTTC
CASSTFQETQYF
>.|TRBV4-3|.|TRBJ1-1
TGCGCCAGCAGCCAAGAGCAGGCCGGTGAAGCTTTCTTT
CASSQEQAGEAFF
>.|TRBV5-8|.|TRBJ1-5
TGTGCCAGCAGCGGTGGGACTCAGATTAATCAGCCCCAGCATTTT
CASSGGTQINQPQHF
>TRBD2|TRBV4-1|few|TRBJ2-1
TGCGCCAGCAGCCCCGTAGCGGGAAACCAGTTCTTC
CASSPVAGNQFF
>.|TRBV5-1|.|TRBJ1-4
TGCGCCAGCAGCCCAGGGACAACGGGGCGTGAAAAACTGTTTTTT
CASSPGTTGREKLFF
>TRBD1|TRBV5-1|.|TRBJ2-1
TGCGCCAGCAGCTCGCCCGGGACAGTGATCAATGAGCAGTTCTTC
CASSSPGTVINEQFF
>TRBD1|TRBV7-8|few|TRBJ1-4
TGTGCCAGCAGCTTCACAGGGGCGAAATTTGAAAAACTGTTTTTT
CASSFTGAKFEKLFF
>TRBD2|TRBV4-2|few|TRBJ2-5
TGTGCCAGCAGCCGAGGGACTAGCGGGGGTGGGGGGCCCCAAGAGACCCAGTACTTC
CASSRGTSGGGGPQETQYF
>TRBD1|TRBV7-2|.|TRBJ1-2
TGTGCCAGCAGCTTCGGACAGGGGGCAGGGGGCTACACCTTC
CASSFGQGAGGYTF
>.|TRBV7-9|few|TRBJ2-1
TGTGCCAGCAGCCGAAGGACAGAGAGCTCCTACAATGAGCAGTTCTTC
CASSRRTESSYNEQFF
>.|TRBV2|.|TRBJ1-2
TGTGCCAGCGGGCGGGGGGGAGTCTATGGCTACACCTTC
CASGRGGVYGYTF
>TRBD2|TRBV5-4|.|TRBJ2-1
TGTGCCAGCAGCTCTAGCGGGGGCAATGAGCAGTTCTTC
CASSSSGGNEQFF
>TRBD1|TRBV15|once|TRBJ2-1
TGTGCCACCAGCAGAGCCAACGAGCAGGGACAGATCTCCTACAATGAGCAGTTCTTC
CATSRANEQGQISYNEQFF
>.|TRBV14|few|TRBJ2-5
TGTGCCAGCAGCCTTAGAGGGGGATGGGGGTCGGAGACCCAGTACTTC
CASSLRGGWGSETQYF
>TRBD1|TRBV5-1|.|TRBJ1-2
TGCGCCAGTGGCTCAGGGGGCTACTATGGCTACACCTTC
CASGSGGYYGYTF
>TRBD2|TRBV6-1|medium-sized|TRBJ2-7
TGTGCCAGCACTGGGACTAGCTACGAGCAGTACTTC
CASTGTSYEQYF
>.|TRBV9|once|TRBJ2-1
TGTGCCAGCAGCGTCACAGGATACAATGAGCAGTTCTTC
CASSVTGYNEQFF
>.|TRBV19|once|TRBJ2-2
TGTGCCAGTAGTATAGGGCAGAACACCGGGGAGCTGTTTTTT
CASSIGQNTGELFF
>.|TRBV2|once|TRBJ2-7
TGTGCCAGCAGTGGTACAGGGAGCGCGTCCTACGAGCAGTACTTC
CASSGTGSASYEQYF
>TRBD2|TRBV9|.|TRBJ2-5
TGTGCCAGCAGCGTAGGGGCCCCAACCGGGACTAGGCAAGAGACCCAGTACTTC
CASSVGAPTGTRQETQYF
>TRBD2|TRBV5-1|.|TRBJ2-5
TGCGCCAGCAGCTTGGGGGCGTCGGGACTAAAGGAGACCCAGTACTTC
CASSLGASGLKETQYF
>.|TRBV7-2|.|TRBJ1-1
TGTGCCAGCAGCTTAGCGACACGAGAAGCTTTCTTT
CASSLATREAFF
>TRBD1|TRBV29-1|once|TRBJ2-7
TGCAGCGCCGCCCTCGGGACAGGGGGCTACGAGCAGTACTTC
CSAALGTGGYEQYF
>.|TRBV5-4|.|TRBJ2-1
TGTGCCAGCAGCTGGCTAGTAGCGCCCTCCTACAATGAGCAGTTCTTC
CASSWLVAPSYNEQFF
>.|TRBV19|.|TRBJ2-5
TGTGCCAGTAGCCCGGGGGGACAACCGGACCGGACCCAGTACTTC
CASSPGGQPDRTQYF
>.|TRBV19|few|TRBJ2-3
TGTGCCAGTAGTCCGGTTGTAGGACTGGGCGCGGGTACGCAGTATTTT
CASSPVVGLGAGTQYF
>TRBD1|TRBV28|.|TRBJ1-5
TGTGCCAGCAGGTCCCGGGACAGGGGGTTGGTCGGCAATCAGCCCCAGCATTTT
CASRSRDRGLVGNQPQHF
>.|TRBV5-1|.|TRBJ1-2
TGCGCCAGCAGCTTGGCCGGGGGAAGCTACACCTTC
CASSLAGGSYTF